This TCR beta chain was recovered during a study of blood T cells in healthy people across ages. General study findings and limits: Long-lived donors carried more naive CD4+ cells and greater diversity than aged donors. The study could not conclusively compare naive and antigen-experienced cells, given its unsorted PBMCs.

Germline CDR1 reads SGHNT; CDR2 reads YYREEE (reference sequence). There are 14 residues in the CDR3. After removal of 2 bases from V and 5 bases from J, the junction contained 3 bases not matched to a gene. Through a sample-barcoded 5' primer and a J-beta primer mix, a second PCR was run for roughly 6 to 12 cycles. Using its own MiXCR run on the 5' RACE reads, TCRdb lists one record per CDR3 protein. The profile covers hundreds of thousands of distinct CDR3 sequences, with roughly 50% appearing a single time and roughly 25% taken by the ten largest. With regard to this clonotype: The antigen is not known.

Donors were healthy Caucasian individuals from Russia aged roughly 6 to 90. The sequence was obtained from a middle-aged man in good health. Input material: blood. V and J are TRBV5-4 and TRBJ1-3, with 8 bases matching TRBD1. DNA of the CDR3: TGTGCCAGCAGCTTCGGACAGGGTCGAAACACCATATATTTT. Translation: CASSFGQGRNTIYF.